The entry that follows covers one T cell receptor (beta chain) sequence. The sample originates from a study of T-cell reconstitution after alpha-beta-depleted transplantation in children. The CDR3 is made up of 16 amino acids. From germline, CDR1 is LNHNV and CDR2 YYDKDF (reference sequence). V was pared by 5 bases and J by 5 bases, with 6 bases of the junction left unmatched. Unique molecular identifiers were incorporated into the prepared TCRbeta library. TCRdb redid the calling of the PCR reads with MiXCR, one entry per CDR3 protein. The sample includes about 540,000 distinct CDR3 sequences, approximately 16% of them seen just once.

This specimen was PBMCs from the stem cell graft donor, taken from the stem cell graft. The gene calls are TRBV15 and TRBJ2-1, with 13 bases aligning to TRBD2. This sequence originates from a human donor who donated a stem cell graft to a child with acute lymphoblastic leukemia. The CDR3 DNA sequence: TGTGCCACCAGCGGAAGACTAGCGGGAGGAGACAATGAGCAGTTCTTC. Protein product: CATSGRLAGGDNEQFF.